This T cell receptor (beta chain) stems from a study of cytomegalovirus exposure and HLA in healthy donors. PCR was performed using 60 Vbeta and 13 Jbeta primers. Data came from immunoSEQ multiplex PCR; TCRdb stores just in-frame clones and leaves some out. The sample lists approximately 150,000 clones; around 75% were seen once. The CDR3 length is 12 residues. From germline, CDR1 is SNHLY and CDR2 FYNNEI. The V and J ends lost 6 bases and 6 bases respectively, with 10 bases between them. This sequence was found in a woman aged 25 to 39 in good health and CMV-seronegative. Sample: PBMCs. The V gene is TRBV2, the J gene TRBJ2-3, with a possible D match to TRBD2 (5 bases). CDR3: CASRGGRDTQYF. The DNA for the CDR3 is TGTGCCAGCAGAGGAGGAAGGGATACGCAGTATTTT. The full variable domain, in which reference TRBV2 and TRBJ2-3 provide the parts outside the CDR3, is EPEVTQTPSHQVTQMGQEVILRCVPISNHLYFYWYRQILGQKVEFLVSFYNNEISEKSEIFDDQFSVERPDGSNFTLKIRSTKLEDSAMYFCASRGGRDTQYFGPGTRLTVL.